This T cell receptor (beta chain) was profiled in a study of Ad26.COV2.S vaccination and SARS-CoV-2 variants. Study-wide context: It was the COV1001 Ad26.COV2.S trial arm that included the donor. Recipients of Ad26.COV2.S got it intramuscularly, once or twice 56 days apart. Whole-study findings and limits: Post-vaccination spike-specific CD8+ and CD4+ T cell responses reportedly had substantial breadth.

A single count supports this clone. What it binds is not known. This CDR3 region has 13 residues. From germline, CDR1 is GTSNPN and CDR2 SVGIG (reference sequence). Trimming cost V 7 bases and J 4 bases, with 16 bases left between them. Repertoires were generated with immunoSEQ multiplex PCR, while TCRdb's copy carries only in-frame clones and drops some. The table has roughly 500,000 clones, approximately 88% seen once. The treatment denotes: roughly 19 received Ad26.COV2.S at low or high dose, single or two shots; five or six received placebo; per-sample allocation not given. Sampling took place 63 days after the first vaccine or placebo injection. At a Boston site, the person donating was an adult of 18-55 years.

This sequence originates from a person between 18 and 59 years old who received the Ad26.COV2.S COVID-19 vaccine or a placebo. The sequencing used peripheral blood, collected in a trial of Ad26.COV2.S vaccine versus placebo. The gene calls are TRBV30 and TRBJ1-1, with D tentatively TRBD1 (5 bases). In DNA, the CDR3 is TGTGCCTCAGAGACCCAGGGTTTCACTGAAGCTTTCTTT. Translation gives CASETQGFTEAFF.